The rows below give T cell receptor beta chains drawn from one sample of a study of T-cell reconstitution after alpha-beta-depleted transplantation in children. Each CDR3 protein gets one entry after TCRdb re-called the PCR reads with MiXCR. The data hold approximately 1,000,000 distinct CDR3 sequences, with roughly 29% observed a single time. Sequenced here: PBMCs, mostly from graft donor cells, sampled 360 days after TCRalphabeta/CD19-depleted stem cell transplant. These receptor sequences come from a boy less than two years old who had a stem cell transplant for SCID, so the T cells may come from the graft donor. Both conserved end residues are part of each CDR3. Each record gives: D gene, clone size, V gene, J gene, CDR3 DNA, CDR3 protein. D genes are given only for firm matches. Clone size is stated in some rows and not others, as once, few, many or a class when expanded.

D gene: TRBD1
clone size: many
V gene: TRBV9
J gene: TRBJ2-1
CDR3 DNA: TGTGCCAGCAGCGCGGGGACAGGTTCCTACAATGAGCAGTTCTTC
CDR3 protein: CASSAGTGSYNEQFF

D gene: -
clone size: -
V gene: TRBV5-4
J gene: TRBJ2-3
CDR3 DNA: TGTGCCAGCAGCGTGTGGGCAGCCCTTGAGGTTCCGGGCACAGATACGCAGTATTTT
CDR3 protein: CASSVWAALEVPGTDTQYF

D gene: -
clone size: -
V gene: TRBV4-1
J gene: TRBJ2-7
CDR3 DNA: TGCGCCAGCAGCCAAGATCGTCGGGGTAACAACACCTACGAGCAGTACTTC
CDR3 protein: CASSQDRRGNNTYEQYF

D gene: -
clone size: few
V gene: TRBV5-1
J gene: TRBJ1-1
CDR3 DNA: TGCGCCAGCAGCTTAGACCCGGACCTCACTGAAGCTTTCTTT
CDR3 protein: CASSLDPDLTEAFF

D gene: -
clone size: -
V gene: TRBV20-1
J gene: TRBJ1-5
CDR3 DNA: TGCAGTGCTAGAGATCAACAGGGAGATTATCAGCCCCAGCATTTT
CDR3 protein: CSARDQQGDYQPQHF

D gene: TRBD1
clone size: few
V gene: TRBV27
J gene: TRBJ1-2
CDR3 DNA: TGTGCCAGCAGCCCGACAGGGTGGGGTTATGGCTACACCTTC
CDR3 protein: CASSPTGWGYGYTF

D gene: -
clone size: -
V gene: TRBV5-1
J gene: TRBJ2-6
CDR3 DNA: TGCGCCAGCAGCCCGGAGGGGTCGACCTACAGCTCTGGGGCCAACGTCCTGACTTTC
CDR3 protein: CASSPEGSTYSSGANVLTF

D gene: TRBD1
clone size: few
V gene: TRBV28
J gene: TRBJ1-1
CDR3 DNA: TGTGCCAGCAGTTTTGATGACAGGGACACTGAAGCTTTCTTT
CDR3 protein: CASSFDDRDTEAFF

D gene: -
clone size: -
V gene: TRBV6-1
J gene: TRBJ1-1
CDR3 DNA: TGTGCCAGCAGTGGAGGACCTATTCAAGCTTTCTTT
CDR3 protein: CASSGGPIQAFF

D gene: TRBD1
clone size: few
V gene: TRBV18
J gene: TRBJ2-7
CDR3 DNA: TGTGCCAGCTCAGCCGGGACAGTCCCCTACGAGCAGTACTTC
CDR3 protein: CASSAGTVPYEQYF

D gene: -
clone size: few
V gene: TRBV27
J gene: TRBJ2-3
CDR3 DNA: TGTGCCAGCAGCCTCAGGGGACCTCTGAATACGCAGTATTTT
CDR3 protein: CASSLRGPLNTQYF

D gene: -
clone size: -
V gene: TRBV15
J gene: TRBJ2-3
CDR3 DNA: TGTGCCACCAGCAGACTAAACTTGGGCGGCACAGATACGCAGTATTTT
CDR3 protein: CATSRLNLGGTDTQYF

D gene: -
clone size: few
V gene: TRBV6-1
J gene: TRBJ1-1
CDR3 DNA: TGTGCCAGCAGTGTAGTGAAATTGAACACTGAAGCTTTCTTT
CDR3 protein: CASSVVKLNTEAFF

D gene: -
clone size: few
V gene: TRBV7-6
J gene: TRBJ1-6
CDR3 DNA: TGTGCCAGCAGCCCGGACGGGTGGTGGGCCTTAAATTCACCCCTCCACTTT
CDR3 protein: CASSPDGWWALNSPLHF

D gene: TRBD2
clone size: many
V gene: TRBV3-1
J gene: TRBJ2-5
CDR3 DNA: TGTGCCAGCAGCCCGCGGACTAGCGGGGACATATTAGAGACCCAGTACTTC
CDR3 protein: CASSPRTSGDILETQYF

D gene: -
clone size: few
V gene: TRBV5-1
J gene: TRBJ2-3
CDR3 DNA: TGCGCCAGCAGCTTGGCCGGTCCAGGATTCACAGATACGCAGTATTTT
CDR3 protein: CASSLAGPGFTDTQYF

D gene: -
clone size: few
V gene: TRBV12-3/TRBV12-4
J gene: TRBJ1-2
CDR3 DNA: TGTGCCAGCAGTTTGCGCCCTGTGCTTATGGATGGCTACACCTTC
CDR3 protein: CASSLRPVLMDGYTF

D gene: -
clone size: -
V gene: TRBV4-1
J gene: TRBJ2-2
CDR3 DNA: TGCGCCAGCAGCCAAGGCCCCGCCCGGGGCACCGGGGAGCTGTTTTTT
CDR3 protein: CASSQGPARGTGELFF

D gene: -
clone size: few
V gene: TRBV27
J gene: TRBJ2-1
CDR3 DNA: TGTGCCAGCAGCAACTCAGGGAGGCAGTTCTTC
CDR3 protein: CASSNSGRQFF

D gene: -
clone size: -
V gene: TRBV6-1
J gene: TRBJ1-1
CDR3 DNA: TGTGCCAGCAGTCGTAACTCGATGAACACTGAAGCTTTCTTT
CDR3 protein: CASSRNSMNTEAFF

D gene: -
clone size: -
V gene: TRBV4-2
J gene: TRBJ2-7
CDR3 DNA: TGTGCCAGCAGCCAAGGGTACGGCGCCTACGAGCAGTACTTC
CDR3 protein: CASSQGYGAYEQYF

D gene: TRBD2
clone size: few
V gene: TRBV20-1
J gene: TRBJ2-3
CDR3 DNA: TGCAGTGCCGGGGGGGTTAAGGGGTCTCTTCTAGGTACGCAGTATTTT
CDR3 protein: CSAGGVKGSLLGTQYF

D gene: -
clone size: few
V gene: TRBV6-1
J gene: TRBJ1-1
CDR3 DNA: TGTGCCAGCAGCCCCGAACAAAGACGGCCTGCTGAAGCTTTCTTT
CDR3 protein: CASSPEQRRPAEAFF

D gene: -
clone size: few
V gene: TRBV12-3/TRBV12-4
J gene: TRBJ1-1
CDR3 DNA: TGTGCCAGCAGTTTAGGGGAAACCGGGACCGGAACTGAAGCTTTCTTT
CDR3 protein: CASSLGETGTGTEAFF

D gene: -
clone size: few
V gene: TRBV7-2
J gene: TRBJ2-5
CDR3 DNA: TGTGCCAGCAGCTTAGGGGCTCATGGGGCCCAAGAGACCCAGTACTTC
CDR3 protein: CASSLGAHGAQETQYF

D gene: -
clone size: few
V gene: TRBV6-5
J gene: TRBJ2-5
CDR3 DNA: TGTGCCAGCAGTTACCTCCATTCGAAAGAGACCCAGTACTTC
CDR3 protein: CASSYLHSKETQYF

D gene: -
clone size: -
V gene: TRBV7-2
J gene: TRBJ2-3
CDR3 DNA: TGTGCCAGCAGCTTATACACGGGGAGCACAGATACGCAGTATTTT
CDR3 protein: CASSLYTGSTDTQYF

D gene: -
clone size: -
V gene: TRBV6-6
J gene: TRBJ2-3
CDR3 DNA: TGTGCCAGCGGGCGGGACGCAGATACGCAGTATTTT
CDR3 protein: CASGRDADTQYF

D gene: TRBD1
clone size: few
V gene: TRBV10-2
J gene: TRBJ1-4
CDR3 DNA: TGCGCCAGCCACTTCGGGACAGATAATGAAAAACTGTTTTTT
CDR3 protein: CASHFGTDNEKLFF

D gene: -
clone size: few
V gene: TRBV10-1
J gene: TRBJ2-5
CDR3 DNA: TGCGCCAGCAGTGAAGGGCGGCGGGAGACCCAGTACTTC
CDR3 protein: CASSEGRRETQYF

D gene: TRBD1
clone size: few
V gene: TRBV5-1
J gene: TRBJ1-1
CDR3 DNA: TGCGCCAGCAACAAACCCTTGGGACAGGGGGAGAACACTGAAGCTTTCTTT
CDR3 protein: CASNKPLGQGENTEAFF

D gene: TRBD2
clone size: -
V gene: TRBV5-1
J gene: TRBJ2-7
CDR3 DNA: TGCGCCAGCAGCTTGGACCCCATACTGCATCCCGGGACTAGCTCCTACGAGCAGTACTTC
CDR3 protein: CASSLDPILHPGTSSYEQYF

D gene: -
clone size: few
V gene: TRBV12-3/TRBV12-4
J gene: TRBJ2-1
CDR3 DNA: TGTGCCAGCAGGCCTGACTACAATGAGCAGTTCTTC
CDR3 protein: CASRPDYNEQFF

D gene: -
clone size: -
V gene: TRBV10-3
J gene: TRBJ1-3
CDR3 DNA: TGTGCCATCAGTGAACGTGGAAACACCATATATTTT
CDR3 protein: CAISERGNTIYF

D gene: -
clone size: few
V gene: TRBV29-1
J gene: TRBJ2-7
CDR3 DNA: TGCAGCGTTGGGACGGCGACCTACGAGCAGTACTTC
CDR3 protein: CSVGTATYEQYF

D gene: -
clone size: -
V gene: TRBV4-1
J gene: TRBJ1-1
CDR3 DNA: TGCGCCAGCAGCCAAGATTCCATGATCTGGGGAATCGACGGGAACACTGAAGCTTTCTTT
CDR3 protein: CASSQDSMIWGIDGNTEAFF

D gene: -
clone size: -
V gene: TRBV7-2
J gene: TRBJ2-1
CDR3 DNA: TGTGCCAGCAGCTTTTACGCGACTCCTTTTGGGAATGAGCAGTTCTTC
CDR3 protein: CASSFYATPFGNEQFF

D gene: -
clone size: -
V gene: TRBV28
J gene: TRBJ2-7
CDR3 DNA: TGTGCCAGCAGTCCAGCGTTGGACACTTCCTACGAGCAGTACTTC
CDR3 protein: CASSPALDTSYEQYF

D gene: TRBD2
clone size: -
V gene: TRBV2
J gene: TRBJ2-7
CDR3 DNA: TGTGCCAGCGGGAGGACTAGCGGCTACGAGCAGTACTTC
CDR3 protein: CASGRTSGYEQYF